These 20 T cell receptor beta chains originate from one sample sequenced in a study of T cell responses to AZD1222 COVID-19 vaccine. The data were produced by immunoSEQ multiplex PCR, yet TCRdb's version contains in-frame clones alone and is incomplete. Among about 130,000 clones listed, 80% to 90% were seen once. This specimen consisted of peripheral blood, obtained on day 0 of AZD1222 vaccination. The receptor set was obtained from an adult in good health.

The rearrangement uses TRBV11-2 and TRBJ2-1; tentative D call: TRBD2 (6 bases). Germline V CDR1 and CDR2: SGHAT, FQNNGV. With 4 bases removed from V and 5 bases from J, the gap between germline ends came to 12 bases. This CDR3 comprises 14 residues. CDR3 sequence reads: CASSSMTRNNEQFF. Written as DNA, the CDR3 is TGTGCCAGCAGCTCGATGACTAGGAACAATGAGCAGTTCTTC.

This chain links TRBV27 with TRBJ1-6, with D tentatively TRBD1 (6 bases). The CDR3 runs 17 residues. CDR1 MNHEY and CDR2 SMNVEV come from the germline V gene (reference sequence). Trimming stripped 3 bases from V and 0 bases from J, with 12 bases between. The CDR3 nucleotides read TGTGCCAGCAGTTTTGGGGGCATCAGCTCCTATAATTCACCCCTCCACTTT. It codes for CASSFGGISSYNSPLHF.

This clone was seen a handful of times. The J gene is TRBJ2-2, the V gene TRBV3-1 (or the pseudogene TRBV3-2); no clear D gene. V lost 4 bases and J lost 3, with 3 bases in between. The CDR3 runs 12 residues. CDR1 and CDR2 from the germline V gene are LGHDT and YNNKEL (reference sequence). CDR3 residues: CASSRDTGELFF. CDR3 DNA sequence: TGTGCCAGCAGCCGCGACACCGGGGAGCTGTTTTTT.

This clone was seen once. CDR3 in amino acids: CASSPEVTGGSEKLFF. The CDR3 DNA is TGTGCCAGTAGTCCCGAAGTCACAGGGGGCTCTGAAAAACTGTTTTTT. The V gene is TRBV19, the J gene TRBJ1-4; 9 nucleotides match TRBD1. Germline CDR1 LNHDA, CDR2 SQIVND (reference sequence). Losses at the gene ends were 5 bases for V and 7 bases for J; bases not matched to a gene: 11. The CDR3 has 16 residues.

This chain uses TRBV13 with TRBJ2-3; tentative D call: TRBD1 (5 bases). Germline values: CDR1 PRHDT, CDR2 FYEKMQ (reference sequence). This CDR3 comprises 15 residues. Between the trimmed V and J ends, which lost 7 bases and 6 bases, there was a span of 20 bases. CDR3 DNA sequence: TGTGCCAGCACCTTTGGACGCCAATCAGGGGATACGCAGTATTTT. Protein: CASTFGRQSGDTQYF.

V and J are TRBV3-1 (or the pseudogene TRBV3-2) and TRBJ2-2; 7 bases map to TRBD2. CDR1 is LGHDT and CDR2 is YNNKEL in the germline V gene (reference sequence). The CDR3 has 15 amino acids. Trimming at V came to 6 bases and at J to 1 base, leaving 5 bases not matched to a gene. The CDR3 coding sequence is TGTGCCAGCAGGGTGACGGGAGGGAACACCGGGGAGCTGTTTTTT. It is translated as CASRVTGGNTGELFF.

V is TRBV28 and J is TRBJ2-1; 9 nucleotides line up with TRBD2. Germline CDR1 reads MDHEN; CDR2 reads SYDVKM. V was pared by 6 bases and J by 8 bases, with 5 bases of the junction left unmatched. The CDR3 totals 13 residues. CDR3 amino acids: CASRAGGPDEQFF. The CDR3 DNA sequence: TGTGCCAGCAGGGCGGGAGGGCCGGATGAGCAGTTCTTC. The variable domain in full, completed from reference TRBV28 and TRBJ2-1, reads DVKVTQSSRYLVKRTGEKVFLECVQDMDHENMFWYRQDPGLGLRLIYFSYDVKMKEKGDIPEGYSVSREKKERFSLILESASTNQTSMYLCASRAGGPDEQFFGPGTRLTVL.

The V and J genes are TRBV11-2 and TRBJ2-2; tentatively, D is TRBD2 (6 bases). Trimming stripped 5 bases from V and 5 bases from J, with 18 bases between. CDR3 length equals 16 residues. The germline V gene has CDR1 SGHAT and CDR2 FQNNGV. The CDR3 nucleotides are TGTGCCAGCAGCCTCCCCCTCGGGGGTTTGACCGGGGAGCTGTTTTTT. Translating it yields CASSLPLGGLTGELFF.

V is TRBV18 and J is TRBJ1-5, with D unresolved. Germline values: CDR1 KGHSH, CDR2 LQKENI. The CDR3 spans 15 residues. V was cut by 3 bases and J by 3 bases, with 12 bases left in between. The CDR3 is CASSPASPFNQPQHF. The CDR3, as DNA: TGTGCCAGCTCACCGGCCAGCCCGTTCAATCAGCCCCAGCATTTT. Based on the CDR3 plus reference TRBV18 and TRBJ1-5, the full variable domain is NAGVMQNPRHLVRRRGQEARLRCSPMKGHSHVYWYRQLPEEGLKFMVYLQKENIIDESGMPKERFSAEFPKEGPSILRIQQVVRGDSAAYFCASSPASPFNQPQHFGDGTRLSIL.

The V and J genes are TRBV5-1 and TRBJ1-2; 9 bases are shared with TRBD1. V lost 5 bases, J lost 7 bases, and 6 bases stayed unmatched. From germline, CDR1 is SGHRS and CDR2 YFSETQ. CDR3 size: 13 residues. The CDR3 protein is CASRRTGESGYTF. The CDR3 coding sequence is TGCGCCAGCAGACGGACAGGGGAGTCTGGCTACACCTTC.

The chain is built from TRBV6-5 and TRBJ1-1, with D unclear. The CDR3 sequence is 14 residues long. V lost 4 bases and J 4 bases, leaving 13 bases between the germline ends. CDR1 is MNHEY and CDR2 is SVGAGI in the germline V gene. CDR3 DNA sequence: TGTGCCAGCAGTTTCTCTCACATGGCCACTGAAGCTTTCTTT. It specifies CASSFSHMATEAFF.

This sequence joins TRBV6-5 and TRBJ2-5, with D perhaps TRBD1 (6 bases). Per the germline V gene, CDR1 is MNHEY and CDR2 is SVGAGI. The CDR3 totals 16 residues. V shed 2 bases and J shed 5 bases, with 18 bases lying between them. CDR3 residues: CASSYQGQTLGETQYF. Here the CDR3 DNA reads TGTGCCAGCAGTTACCAAGGACAGACCCTCGGGGAGACCCAGTACTTC.

The chain couples TRBV27 to TRBJ1-4; TRBD1 agrees at 11 bases. With 5 bases clipped from V and 7 bases from J, the junction kept 6 bases outside the gene matches. The CDR3 is made up of 15 amino acids. Germline CDR1 reads MNHEY; CDR2 reads SMNVEV (reference sequence). CDR3 bases: TGTGCCAGCAGTCCCCGGGACAGGGGGGTTGAAAAACTGTTTTTT. Translation gives CASSPRDRGVEKLFF. Variable domain in full (rest from reference TRBV27 and TRBJ1-4): EAQVTQNPRYLITVTGKKLTVTCSQNMNHEYMSWYRQDPGLGLRQIYYSMNVEVTDKGDVPEGYKVSRKEKRNFPLILESPSPNQTSLYFCASSPRDRGVEKLFFGSGTQLSVL.

The CDR3, as DNA: TGCAGTGCTAGTGGGGACACGACGAAGGGCAATCAGCCCCAGCATTTT. It specifies CSASGDTTKGNQPQHF. The genes are TRBV20-1 and TRBJ1-5; TRBD1 is a possible D gene (6 bases). Germline loops: CDR1 DFQATT, CDR2 SNEGSKA (reference sequence). Trimming removed 3 bases at V and 2 bases at J, with 17 bases between. This CDR3 is built from 16 residues.

The chain carries TRBV18 and TRBJ1-6; the match to TRBD1 covers 8 bases. Germline CDR1 is KGHSH and CDR2 is LQKENI. The V segment lost 1 base and the J segment 9 bases; nucleotides outside the gene matches: 8. CDR3 size: 16 residues. The CDR3 sequence is CASSPRGGTGGSPLHF. CDR3 bases: TGTGCCAGCTCACCACGGGGTGGGACAGGCGGTTCACCCCTCCACTTT.

The chain has TRBV5-5 and TRBJ2-3, with a possible D match to TRBD2 (5 bases). Trimming left V 3 bases short and J 0 bases short, with 14 bases between. This CDR3 is built from 16 residues. Germline V gene lookup returns CDR1 SGHKS and CDR2 YYEKEE (reference sequence). The chain's CDR3 is CASSSWTGPSTDTQYF. The CDR3 DNA sequence: TGTGCCAGCAGCTCTTGGACTGGACCTAGCACAGATACGCAGTATTTT.

The chain uses TRBV4-1 and TRBJ1-4, with D maybe TRBD1 (6 bases). Germline V gene lookup returns CDR1 MGHRA and CDR2 YSYEKL. This CDR3 comprises 15 residues. V dropped 1 base and J dropped 8 bases, with 14 bases sitting between them. CDR3 bases: TGCGCCAGCAGCCAAGCCCCAGGGGAAGGGGAAAAACTGTTTTTT. It yields the protein CASSQAPGEGEKLFF.

The chain has TRBV27 and TRBJ2-7; 9 bases are shared with TRBD1. In germline, CDR1 is MNHEY, CDR2 SMNVEV (reference sequence). CDR3 size: 15 residues. The ends lost 9 bases at V and 0 bases at J; junction bases unmatched: 9. For the CDR3, the DNA is TGTGCCAGTAGCCGGACAGGGGACTTCTCCTACGAGCAGTACTTC. Its translation: CASSRTGDFSYEQYF.

The gene calls are TRBV19 and TRBJ1-1; unclear D gene. V shed 4 bases and J shed 4 bases, with 13 bases lying between them. CDR1 is LNHDA and CDR2 is SQIVND in the germline V gene (reference sequence). The CDR3 is made up of 14 amino acids. The CDR3 coding sequence is TGTGCCAGTAGTAATCTGGGAATGAGCACTGAAGCTTTCTTT. Amino acids: CASSNLGMSTEAFF.

The chain couples TRBV19 to TRBJ1-2, with D perhaps TRBD1 (5 bases). V gave up 1 base and J gave up 2 bases, with 8 bases separating them. Germline values: CDR1 LNHDA, CDR2 SQIVND (reference sequence). The CDR3 extends over 14 amino acids. The CDR3 here is CASSIGPGNYGYTF. As DNA, the CDR3 is TGTGCCAGTAGTATAGGGCCAGGGAACTATGGCTACACCTTC. The full variable domain, in which reference TRBV19 and TRBJ1-2 provide the parts outside the CDR3, is DGGITQSPKYLFRKEGQNVTLSCEQNLNHDAMYWYRQDPGQGLRLIYYSQIVNDFQKGDIAEGYSVSREKKESFPLTVTSAQKNPTAFYLCASSIGPGNYGYTFGSGTRLTVV.